These 7 T cell receptor beta chains came from one sample sequenced in a study of OX40 agonist ivuxolimab in advanced cancers. The data were produced by immunoSEQ multiplex PCR, yet TCRdb's version contains in-frame clones alone and is incomplete. Of roughly 58,000 clones in the sample, 77% were seen once. The starting material was CD4+ or CD8+ T cells sorted from blood, obtained in a trial of the OX40 agonist ivuxolimab. The receptors were gathered from an adult with an advanced solid tumor such as melanoma, head and neck, liver or kidney cancer.

This clone was recorded a few times. This chain uses TRBV19 with TRBJ1-2, with TRBD1 matching 7 bases. CDR3 length: 14 residues. The ends lost 3 bases at V and 7 bases at J; junction bases unmatched: 8. Germline CDR1 LNHDA, CDR2 SQIVND (reference sequence). The CDR3 DNA reads TGTGCCAGTAGTATCACAGGGGTCGGAGGTGGCTACACCTTC. This translates into CASSITGVGGGYTF.

This chain links TRBV18 with TRBJ2-7, with 8 positions matching TRBD1. J lost 0 bases, V lost 4 bases, and 5 bases had no gene match. The V gene's germline CDR1 is KGHSH and CDR2 LQKENI. CDR3 length equals 15 residues. In DNA form, the CDR3 reads TGTGCCAGCTCACGGGGACAGGAAAACTCCTACGAGCAGTACTTC. It encodes CASSRGQENSYEQYF.

The table lists this clone with a count of one. The chain recombines TRBV7-2 with TRBJ2-1, with 10 bases lining up with TRBD1. V was clipped by 3 bases and J by 7 bases; unmatched bases: 3. The CDR3 runs 14 residues. Germline values: CDR1 SGHTA, CDR2 FQGNSA. The CDR3 DNA sequence: TGTGCCAGCAGCTTTCGACAGGGGGCGAATGAGCAGTTCTTC. Residues: CASSFRQGANEQFF.

The chain has TRBV18 and TRBJ2-1, with 8 bases lining up with TRBD2. Germline-derived CDR1 and CDR2 are KGHSH and LQKENI. V was clipped by 0 bases and J by 7 bases; unmatched bases: 8. The CDR3 has 16 residues. The CDR3 is CASSPPSGGSGNEQFF. In DNA, the CDR3 is TGTGCCAGCTCACCACCCAGCGGGGGTTCAGGGAATGAGCAGTTCTTC.

V and J are TRBV2 and TRBJ2-3; maybe TRBD1 (6 bases). The V end lost 5 bases, the J end lost 6 bases, and 9 bases lay between the germline ends. Per the germline V gene, CDR1 is SNHLY and CDR2 is FYNNEI. The CDR3 sequence is 12 residues long. CDR3 protein: CASSRDTDTQYF. The CDR3 coding sequence is TGTGCCAGCAGTCGGGACACGGATACGCAGTATTTT.

This clone turned up a few times. The V gene is TRBV15, the J gene TRBJ1-1; 9 bases align to TRBD1. V shed 0 bases, J shed 10 bases, and the junction held 12 bases outside the gene matches. CDR1 is LNHNV and CDR2 is YYDKDF in the germline V gene (reference sequence). The length of the CDR3 is 16 residues. CDR3 sequence: CATSRDVRTGDLGAFF. The CDR3 nucleotides read TGTGCCACCAGCAGAGATGTGAGGACAGGGGATCTCGGAGCTTTCTTT.

The J gene is TRBJ2-5, the V gene TRBV7-2; D possibly corresponds to TRBD1 (6 bases). The V gene's germline CDR1 is SGHTA and CDR2 FQGNSA. The CDR3 totals 16 residues. Trimming removed 5 bases from V and 1 base from J, with 17 bases in between. This CDR3 reads CASSPSIDRPQETQYF. In nucleotides, the CDR3 is TGTGCCAGCAGCCCCAGCATAGACAGGCCCCAAGAGACCCAGTACTTC.